There are a few counts of the clone carrying this T cell receptor beta chain. CDR3 length: 16 residues. With V trimmed by 4 bases and J by 7 bases, 7 bases remained unmatched. Germline V gene data show CDR1 as SGHRS and CDR2 as YFSETQ. The sample originates from a study of control samples from healthy donors and cancer patients. The table came from immunoSEQ multiplex PCR; TCRdb's copy has only in-frame clones and leaves some out. This sample yields approximately 97,000 clones, of which roughly 80% are seen a single time; approximately 19% belongs to the top ten. This sequence joins TRBV5-1 and TRBJ1-6; 11 nucleotides align to TRBD1. The TCR was taken from a young man in good health. The source material was blood. The CDR3 loop reads CASSLPWDRGNSPLHF. The DNA of the CDR3 is TGCGCCAGCAGCCTTCCGTGGGACAGGGGGAATTCACCCCTCCACTTT. Based on the CDR3 plus reference TRBV5-1 and TRBJ1-6, the full variable domain is KAGVTQTPRYLIKTRGQQVTLSCSPISGHRSVSWYQQTPGQGLQFLFEYFSETQRNKGNFPGRFSGRQFSNSRSEMNVSTLELGDSALYLCASSLPWDRGNSPLHFGNGTRLTVT.